This T cell receptor beta chain stems from a study of OX40 agonist ivuxolimab in advanced cancers. Method: immunoSEQ multiplex PCR; TCRdb's copy keeps in-frame clones and lacks some. The table includes 70,000 to 95,000 clones, just over 85% detected once. Germline CDR1 SGHAT, CDR2 FQNNGV. Deletions cut 5 bases from V and 5 bases from J, with 16 bases between. This CDR3 region has 15 residues. This sequence originates from an adult with an advanced solid tumor such as melanoma, head and neck, liver or kidney cancer. The sample was CD4+ or CD8+ T cells sorted from blood, taken in a trial of the OX40 agonist ivuxolimab. The gene calls are TRBV11-2 and TRBJ2-1, with D uncertain. The chain's CDR3 is CASSIDTGSHNEQFF. In DNA, the CDR3 is TGTGCCAGCAGCATCGATACCGGGTCCCACAATGAGCAGTTCTTC.